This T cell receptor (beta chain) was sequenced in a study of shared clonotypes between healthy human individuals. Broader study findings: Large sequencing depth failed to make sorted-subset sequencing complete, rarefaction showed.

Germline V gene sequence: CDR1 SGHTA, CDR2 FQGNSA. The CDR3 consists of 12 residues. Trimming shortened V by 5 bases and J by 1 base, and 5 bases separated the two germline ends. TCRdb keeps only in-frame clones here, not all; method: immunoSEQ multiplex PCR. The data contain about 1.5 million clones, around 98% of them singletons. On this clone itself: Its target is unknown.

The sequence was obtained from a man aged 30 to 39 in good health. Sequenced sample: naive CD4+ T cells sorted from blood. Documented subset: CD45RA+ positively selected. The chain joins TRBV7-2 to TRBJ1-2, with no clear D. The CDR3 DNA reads TGTGCCAGCAGCCCCGTTAACTATGGCTACACCTTC. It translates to CASSPVNYGYTF.